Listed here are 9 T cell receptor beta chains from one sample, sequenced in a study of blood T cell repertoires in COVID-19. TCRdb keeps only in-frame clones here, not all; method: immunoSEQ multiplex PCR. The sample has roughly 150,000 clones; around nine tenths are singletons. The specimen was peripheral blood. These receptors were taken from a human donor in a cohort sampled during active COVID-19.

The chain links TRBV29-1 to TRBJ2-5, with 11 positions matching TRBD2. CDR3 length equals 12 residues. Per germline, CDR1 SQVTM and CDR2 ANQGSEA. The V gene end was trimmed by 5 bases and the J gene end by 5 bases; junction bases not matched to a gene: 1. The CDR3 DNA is TGCAGCGTTATAGCGGGAGGGGAGACCCAGTACTTC. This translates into CSVIAGGETQYF.

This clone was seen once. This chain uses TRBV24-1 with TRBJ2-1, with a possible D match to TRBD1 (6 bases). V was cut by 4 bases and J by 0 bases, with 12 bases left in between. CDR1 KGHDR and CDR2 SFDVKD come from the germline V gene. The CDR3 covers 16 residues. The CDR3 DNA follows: TGTGCCACCAGTGAAGGGACAAGCCGCTCCTACAATGAGCAGTTCTTC. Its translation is CATSEGTSRSYNEQFF.

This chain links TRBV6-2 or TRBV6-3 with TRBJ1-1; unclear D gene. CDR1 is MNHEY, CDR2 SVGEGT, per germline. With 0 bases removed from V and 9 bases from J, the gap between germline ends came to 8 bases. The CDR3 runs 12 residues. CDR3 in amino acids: CASSYSREKAFF. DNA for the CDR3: TGTGCCAGCAGTTACTCGAGAGAAAAAGCTTTCTTT.

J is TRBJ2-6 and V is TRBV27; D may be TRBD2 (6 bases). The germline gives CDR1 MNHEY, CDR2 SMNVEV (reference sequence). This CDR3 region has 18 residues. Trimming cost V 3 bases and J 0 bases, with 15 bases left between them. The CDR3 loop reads CASSLGGPPISGANVLTF. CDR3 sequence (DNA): TGTGCCAGCAGTTTGGGGGGACCACCCATCTCTGGGGCCAACGTCCTGACTTTC.

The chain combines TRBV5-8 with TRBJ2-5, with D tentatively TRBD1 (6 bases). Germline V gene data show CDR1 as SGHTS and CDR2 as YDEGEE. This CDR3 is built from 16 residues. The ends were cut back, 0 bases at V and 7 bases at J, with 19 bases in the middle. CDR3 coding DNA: TGTGCCAGCAGCTTGGACCGCAGGGGCGAGATGGGGACCCAGTACTTC. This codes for CASSLDRRGEMGTQYF.

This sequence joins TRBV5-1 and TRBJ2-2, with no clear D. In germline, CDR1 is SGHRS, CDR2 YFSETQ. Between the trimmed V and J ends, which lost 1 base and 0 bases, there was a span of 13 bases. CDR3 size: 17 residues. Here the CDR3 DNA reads TGCGCCAGCAGCTTGCGTGTTACCGCGGCGAACACCGGGGAGCTGTTTTTT. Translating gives CASSLRVTAANTGELFF.

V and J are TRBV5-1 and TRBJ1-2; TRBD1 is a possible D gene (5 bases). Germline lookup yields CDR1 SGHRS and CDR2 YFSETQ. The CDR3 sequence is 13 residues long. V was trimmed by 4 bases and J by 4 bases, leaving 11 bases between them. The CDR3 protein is CASSPSQGYGYTF. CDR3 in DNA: TGCGCCAGCAGCCCCAGTCAGGGCTATGGCTACACCTTC. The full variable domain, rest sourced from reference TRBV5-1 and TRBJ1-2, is KAGVTQTPRYLIKTRGQQVTLSCSPISGHRSVSWYQQTPGQGLQFLFEYFSETQRNKGNFPGRFSGRQFSNSRSEMNVSTLELGDSALYLCASSPSQGYGYTFGSGTRLTVV.

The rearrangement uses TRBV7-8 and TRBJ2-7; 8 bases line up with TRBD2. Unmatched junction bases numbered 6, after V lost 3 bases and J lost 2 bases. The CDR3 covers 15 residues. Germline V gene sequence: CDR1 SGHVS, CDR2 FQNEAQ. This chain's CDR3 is CASSFGTSGTYEQYF. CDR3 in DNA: TGTGCCAGCAGCTTTGGTACTAGCGGTACCTACGAGCAGTACTTC.

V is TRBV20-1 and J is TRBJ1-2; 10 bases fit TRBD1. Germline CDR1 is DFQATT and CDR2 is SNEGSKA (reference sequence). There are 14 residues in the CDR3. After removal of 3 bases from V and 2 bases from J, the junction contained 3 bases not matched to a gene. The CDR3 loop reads CSASGGQGNYGYTF. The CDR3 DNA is TGCAGTGCTAGTGGGGGACAGGGGAACTATGGCTACACCTTC.